This T cell receptor beta chain was sequenced during a study of long-term antiretroviral therapy in people with HIV. Every sample had roughly 0.9-10 million cryopreserved PBMC in it before DNA extraction. Study findings and constraints: Pre-ART clonal expansion yielded clones that dominated the repertoire at all time points. Controls had broader CDR3 length ranges than HIV repertoires did.

A note on this clone: No antigen is known for it.

J lost 0 bases, V lost 2 bases, and 2 bases had no gene match. The CDR3 is 15 residues long. Germline V gene data show CDR1 as MNHNY and CDR2 as SVGAGI (reference sequence). They ran version v3.0 of the immunoSEQ assay at survey level. Sequencing aimed at roughly 35,000-50,000 T-cell genomes per sample. Sequenced by immunoSEQ multiplex PCR; TCRdb stores in-frame clones only, minus some. The table includes thousands of clones, around nine tenths detected once. The origin of this receptor is a woman in her 50s with HIV. This specimen consisted of unsorted PBMCs, obtained 1.3 years after starting antiretroviral therapy. The V gene is TRBV6-6, the J gene TRBJ2-3, with 7 bases identical to TRBD1. The CDR3 here is CASSYNRGSTDTQYF. CDR3 coding DNA: TGTGCCAGCAGTTACAACAGGGGCAGCACAGATACGCAGTATTTT.